The 9 T cell receptor beta chains given below trace back to one sample, sequenced in a study of T cell responses to AZD1222 COVID-19 vaccine (dated by TCRdb to about 2021). The sample's time point label, decoded: baseline before first vaccination. The library was obtained by the immunoSEQ multiplex PCR assay. TCRdb carries this immuneACCESS record with in-frame sequences only. Its versions omit some clonotypes, under half of them owing to an unresolved V gene in the studies checked, with the rest unexplained. The sample has 180,000 or so clones on record, approximately 88% of them singletons. 1.5% to 2% of the sample lies in the top ten. The sample consisted of peripheral blood, taken on day 0 of AZD1222 vaccination. The receptor source for this set is an adult in good health.

The chain combines TRBV7-3 with TRBJ2-1; the D gene is possibly TRBD1 (6 bases). Between the trimmed V and J ends, which lost 5 bases and 4 bases, there was a span of 12 bases. Germline CDR1 reads SGHTA; CDR2 reads FQGTGA. The CDR3 sequence is 14 residues long. CDR3 region: CASSAGTGYNEQFF. DNA for the CDR3: TGTGCCAGCAGCGCCGGTACAGGGTACAATGAGCAGTTCTTC.

The genes are TRBV3-1 (or the pseudogene TRBV3-2) and TRBJ1-2, with TRBD1 as a possible D gene (5 bases). This CDR3 region has 14 residues. V lost 2 bases, J lost 4 bases, and 11 bases lay in between. Germline CDR1 and CDR2: LGHDT and YNNKEL (reference sequence). This chain's CDR3 is CASSQKGVVYGYTF. The CDR3 DNA reads as TGTGCCAGCAGCCAAAAAGGGGTTGTCTATGGCTACACCTTC.

The rearrangement links TRBV19 to TRBJ2-2; 10 nucleotides agree with TRBD1. The CDR3 has 15 residues. The germline gives CDR1 LNHDA, CDR2 SQIVND (reference sequence). J gave up 6 bases and V 1 base, and 2 bases lay outside the gene matches. The CDR3 loop reads CASSIVGQGAGELFF. The CDR3 nucleotides are TGTGCCAGTAGTATAGTAGGACAGGGGGCCGGGGAGCTGTTTTTT. The complete variable domain, with remaining parts taken from reference TRBV19 and TRBJ2-2, reads DGGITQSPKYLFRKEGQNVTLSCEQNLNHDAMYWYRQDPGQGLRLIYYSQIVNDFQKGDIAEGYSVSREKKESFPLTVTSAQKNPTAFYLCASSIVGQGAGELFFGEGSRLTVL.

The genes are TRBV5-1 and TRBJ2-1; 8 nucleotides agree with TRBD1. Germline V lookup: CDR1 SGHRS, CDR2 YFSETQ. CDR3 size: 14 residues. V gave up 6 bases and J gave up 1 base; unmatched junction bases: 3. The CDR3 is CASTWTGSYNEQFF. The CDR3 DNA is TGCGCCAGCACATGGACAGGGTCCTACAATGAGCAGTTCTTC.

The chain couples TRBV28 to TRBJ2-7, with unresolved D. The CDR3 has 15 residues. Germline-derived CDR1 and CDR2 are MDHEN and SYDVKM. Deletions cut 5 bases from V and 5 bases from J, with 19 bases between. CDR3 sequence (DNA): TGTGCCAGCAGTCCTCCCGGGCCCATGGCCAACGAGCAGTACTTC. Residues: CASSPPGPMANEQYF.

This sequence joins TRBV30 and TRBJ1-2; 7 bases are a match to TRBD1. Germline-derived CDR1 and CDR2 are GTSNPN and SVGIG (reference sequence). Germline trimming cut 3 bases from V and 4 bases from J; bases unmatched to any gene: 2. The CDR3 covers 12 residues. The CDR3: CAWSAGGYGYTF. CDR3 bases: TGTGCCTGGAGCGCAGGGGGCTATGGCTACACCTTC.

The gene calls are TRBV29-1 and TRBJ1-4; D is undetermined. Germline loops: CDR1 SQVTM, CDR2 ANQGSEA. The CDR3 runs 13 residues. V lost 3 bases, J lost 2 bases, and 7 bases lay in between. CDR3 in amino acids: CSVETDTNEKLFF. The CDR3 region has the DNA TGCAGCGTTGAGACGGACACTAATGAAAAACTGTTTTTT.

The chain recombines TRBV2 with TRBJ2-2, with D unresolved. V lost 4 bases and J 4 bases, leaving 13 bases between the germline ends. The CDR3 is 15 amino acids. The germline gives CDR1 SNHLY, CDR2 FYNNEI. The CDR3 sequence is CASSAGQAVTGELFF. The CDR3 DNA reads TGTGCCAGCAGTGCGGGCCAGGCAGTCACCGGGGAGCTGTTTTTT.

The chain couples TRBV7-3 to TRBJ1-2, with D perhaps TRBD1 (5 bases). Germline values: CDR1 SGHTA, CDR2 FQGTGA. Trimming cost V 7 bases and J 0 bases, with 15 bases left between them. The CDR3 is made up of 15 amino acids. CDR3: CASTPIGAANYGYTF. CDR3 sequence (DNA): TGTGCCAGCACCCCTATCGGGGCCGCTAACTATGGCTACACCTTC.